Described below is a single T cell receptor (beta chain) sequence and its context. Its target is not known. Germline lookup yields CDR1 SGHDT and CDR2 YYEEEE. Trimming removed 3 bases from V and 2 bases from J, with 11 bases in between. The CDR3 consists of 14 residues. These data are taken from a study of graft-versus-host responses after intestinal transplantation. Overall study: Among the recipients, transplants were multivisceral, liver-intestinal, or isolated intestinal. Every one of the recipients received anti-thymocyte globulin induction and afterwards took tacrolimus and steroids for roughly three years. Study-level results: In patients with graft-donor T cell macrochimerism, allograft graft-versus-host to host-versus-graft clonal ratios were high.

Some clones are missing from TCRdb's copy, which holds only in-frame ones; the method was immunoSEQ multiplex PCR. This table has approximately 99,000 clones, about nine tenths appearing once. This specimen consisted of unstimulated CD4+ T cells sorted from spleen or lymph node cells, obtained before transplant. This TCR derives from a human donor who was the organ donor for an intestinal transplant. The chain joins TRBV5-6 to TRBJ2-5; TRBD2 is a possible D gene (7 bases). The CDR3, as DNA: TGTGCCAGCAGCTGGGGGGGCGTTCAAGAGACCCAGTACTTC. Amino acid sequence: CASSWGGVQETQYF.